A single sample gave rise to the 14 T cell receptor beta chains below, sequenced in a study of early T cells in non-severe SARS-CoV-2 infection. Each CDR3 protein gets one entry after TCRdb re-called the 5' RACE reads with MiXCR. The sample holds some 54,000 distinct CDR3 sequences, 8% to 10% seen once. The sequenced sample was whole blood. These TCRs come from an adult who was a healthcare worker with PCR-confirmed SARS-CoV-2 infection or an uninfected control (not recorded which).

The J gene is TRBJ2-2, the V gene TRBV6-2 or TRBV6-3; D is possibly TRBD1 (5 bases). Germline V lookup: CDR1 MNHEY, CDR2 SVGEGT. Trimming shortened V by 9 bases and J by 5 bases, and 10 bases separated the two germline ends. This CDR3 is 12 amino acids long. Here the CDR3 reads CASRRTTGELFF. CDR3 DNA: TGTGCCAGTCGTCGGACAACCGGGGAGCTGTTTTTT.

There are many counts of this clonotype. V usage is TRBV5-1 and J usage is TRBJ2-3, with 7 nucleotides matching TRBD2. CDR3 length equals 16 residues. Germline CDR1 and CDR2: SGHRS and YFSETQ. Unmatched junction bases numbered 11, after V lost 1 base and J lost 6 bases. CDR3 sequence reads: CASSLPGLSGIDTQYF. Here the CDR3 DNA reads TGCGCCAGCAGCTTGCCTGGACTAAGCGGGATTGATACGCAGTATTTT.

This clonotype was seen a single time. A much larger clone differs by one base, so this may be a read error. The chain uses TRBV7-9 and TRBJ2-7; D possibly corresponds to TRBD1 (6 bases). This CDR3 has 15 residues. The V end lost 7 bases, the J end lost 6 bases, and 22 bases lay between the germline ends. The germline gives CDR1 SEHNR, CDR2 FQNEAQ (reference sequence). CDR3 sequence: CASKQGTITVGEQYF. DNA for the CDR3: TGTGCCAGCAAGCAGGGGACGATCACCGTTGGCGAGCAGTACTTC.

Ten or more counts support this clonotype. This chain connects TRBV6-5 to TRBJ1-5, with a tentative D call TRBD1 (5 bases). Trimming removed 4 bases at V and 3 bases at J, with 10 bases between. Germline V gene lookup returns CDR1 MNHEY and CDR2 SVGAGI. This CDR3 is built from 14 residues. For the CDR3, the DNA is TGTGCCAGCAGTTGGACGGGGCCCAATCAGCCCCAGCATTTT. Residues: CASSWTGPNQPQHF.

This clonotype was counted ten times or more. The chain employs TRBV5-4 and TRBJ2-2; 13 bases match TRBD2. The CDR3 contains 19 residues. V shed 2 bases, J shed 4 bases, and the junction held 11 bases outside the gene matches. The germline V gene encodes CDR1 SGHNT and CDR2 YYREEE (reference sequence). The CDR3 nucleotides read TGTGCCAGCAGCTTCTGGGACAGGGGACTAGCGGGAAGCACCGGGGAGCTGTTTTTT. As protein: CASSFWDRGLAGSTGELFF.

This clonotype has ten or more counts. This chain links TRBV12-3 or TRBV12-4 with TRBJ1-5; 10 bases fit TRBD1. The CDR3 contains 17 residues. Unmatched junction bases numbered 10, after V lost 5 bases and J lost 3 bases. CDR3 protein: CASSRDRGGDTNQPQHF. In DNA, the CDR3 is TGTGCCAGCAGTCGGGACAGGGGAGGAGATACCAATCAGCCCCAGCATTTT.

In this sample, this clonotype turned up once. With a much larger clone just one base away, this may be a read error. The CDR3, as DNA: TGTGCCAGCAGTTTATCGCAGTTATCCTACGACCAGTACTTC. This encodes CASSLSQLSYDQYF. The J gene is TRBJ2-7, the V gene TRBV12-3 or TRBV12-4; D remains ambiguous. The CDR3 totals 14 residues.

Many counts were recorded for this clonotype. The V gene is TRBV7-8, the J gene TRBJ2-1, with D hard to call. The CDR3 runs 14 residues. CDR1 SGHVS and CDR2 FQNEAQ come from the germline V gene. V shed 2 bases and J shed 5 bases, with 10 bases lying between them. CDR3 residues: CASSLSTRHNEQFF. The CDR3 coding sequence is TGTGCCAGCAGCTTAAGCACACGGCACAATGAGCAGTTCTTC. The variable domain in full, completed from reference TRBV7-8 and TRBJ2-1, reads GAGVSQSPRYKVAKRGQDVALRCDPISGHVSLFWYQQALGQGPEFLTYFQNEAQLDKSGLPSDRFFAERPEGSVSTLKIQRTQQEDSAVYLCASSLSTRHNEQFFGPGTRLTVL.

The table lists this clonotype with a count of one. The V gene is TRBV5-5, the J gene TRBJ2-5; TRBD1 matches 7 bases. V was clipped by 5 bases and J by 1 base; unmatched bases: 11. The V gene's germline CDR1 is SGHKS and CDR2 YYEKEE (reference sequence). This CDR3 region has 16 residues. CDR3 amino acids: CASRGWTGRTQETQYF. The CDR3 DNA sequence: TGTGCCAGCAGAGGTTGGACAGGAAGGACCCAAGAGACCCAGTACTTC. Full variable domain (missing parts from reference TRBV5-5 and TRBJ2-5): DAGVTQSPTHLIKTRGQQVTLRCSPISGHKSVSWYQQVLGQGPQFIFQYYEKEERGRGNFPDRFSARQFPNYSSELNVNALLLGDSALYLCASRGWTGRTQETQYFGPGTRLLVL.

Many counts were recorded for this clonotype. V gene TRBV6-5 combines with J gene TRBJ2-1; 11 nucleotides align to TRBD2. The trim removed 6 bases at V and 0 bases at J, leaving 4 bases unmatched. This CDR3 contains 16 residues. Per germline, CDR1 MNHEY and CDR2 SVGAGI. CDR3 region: CASRVTSGSSYNEQFF. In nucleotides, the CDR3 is TGTGCCAGCAGGGTAACTAGCGGGAGCTCCTACAATGAGCAGTTCTTC.

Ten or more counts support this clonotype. CDR3 nucleotide sequence: TGTGCCAGCAGCCCCCGGGGCGCAACTAATGAAAAACTGTTTTTT. This sequence encodes CASSPRGATNEKLFF. V gene TRBV7-9 combines with J gene TRBJ1-4, with a tentative D call TRBD1 (5 bases). V dropped 5 bases and J dropped 0 bases, with 10 bases sitting between them. This CDR3 region has 15 residues. Germline V gene lookup returns CDR1 SEHNR and CDR2 FQNEAQ (reference sequence).

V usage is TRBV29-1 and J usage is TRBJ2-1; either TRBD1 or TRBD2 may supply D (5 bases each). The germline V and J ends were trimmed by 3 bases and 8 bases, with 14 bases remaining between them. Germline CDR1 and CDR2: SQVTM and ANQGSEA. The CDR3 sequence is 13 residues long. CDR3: CSVESWDHDEQFF. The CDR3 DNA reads TGCAGCGTTGAGAGCTGGGACCACGATGAGCAGTTCTTC.

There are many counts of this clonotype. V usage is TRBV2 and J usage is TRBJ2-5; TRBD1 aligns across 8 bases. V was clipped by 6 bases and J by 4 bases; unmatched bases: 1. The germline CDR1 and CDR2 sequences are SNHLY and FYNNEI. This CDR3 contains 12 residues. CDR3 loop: CASRDRAETQYF. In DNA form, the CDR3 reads TGTGCCAGCAGGGACAGGGCAGAGACCCAGTACTTC. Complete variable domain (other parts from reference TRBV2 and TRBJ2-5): EPEVTQTPSHQVTQMGQEVILRCVPISNHLYFYWYRQILGQKVEFLVSFYNNEISEKSEIFDDQFSVERPDGSNFTLKIRSTKLEDSAMYFCASRDRAETQYFGPGTRLLVL.

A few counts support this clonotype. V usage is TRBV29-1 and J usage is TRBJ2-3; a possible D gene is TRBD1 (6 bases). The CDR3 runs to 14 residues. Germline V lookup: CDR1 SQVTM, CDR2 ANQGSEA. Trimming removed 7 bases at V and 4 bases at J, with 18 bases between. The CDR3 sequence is CSAQGGFVPDTQYF. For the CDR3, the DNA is TGCAGCGCGCAAGGGGGTTTTGTCCCAGATACGCAGTATTTT.